The 18 T cell receptor beta chains given below trace back to one sample, sequenced in a study of T cell responses to AZD1222 COVID-19 vaccine. The method was immunoSEQ multiplex PCR; TCRdb's version includes in-frame clones alone and lacks a portion of them. This sample carries 98,000 or so clones, almost 90% of them seen once, and the ten largest clones take roughly 15%. The input for sequencing was peripheral blood, taken 28 days after the second AZD1222 dose. These receptors all come from an adult who received the AZD1222 COVID-19 vaccine.

As for this clone: One end of the junction does not line up with germline, which may come from a read error. The rearrangement joins TRBV2 to TRBJ1-6; 8 nucleotides match TRBD1. The CDR3 is made up of 14 amino acids. Germline CDR1 is SNHLY and CDR2 is FYNNEI. CDR3 bases: TGTGCCAGCAGAGAAGACAGGGGTGGTTCACCCCTCCACTTT. As protein: CASREDRGGSPLHF.

The chain recombines TRBV30 with TRBJ1-1; TRBD1 is a possible D gene (5 bases). Trimming shortened V by 0 bases and J by 11 bases, and 10 bases separated the two germline ends. The CDR3 extends over 11 amino acids. CDR1 and CDR2 from the germline V gene are GTSNPN and SVGIG (reference sequence). CDR3 loop: CAWSVGAGAFF. CDR3 DNA sequence: TGTGCCTGGAGTGTAGGGGCTGGGGCTTTCTTT.

V and J are TRBV5-1 and TRBJ2-1; 11 bases map to TRBD1. This CDR3 spans 14 amino acids. Trimming removed 7 bases from V and 1 base from J; junction bases left unmatched: 1. CDR1 SGHRS and CDR2 YFSETQ come from the germline V gene. The CDR3 loop reads CASGQGASYNEQFF. CDR3 DNA: TGCGCCAGCGGACAGGGGGCGTCCTACAATGAGCAGTTCTTC.

The V gene is TRBV29-1, the J gene TRBJ2-3; D call uncertain. Germline assignment: CDR1 SQVTM and CDR2 ANQGSEA. This CDR3 is built from 11 residues. V was clipped by 2 bases and J by 7 bases, with 7 bases between them. The CDR3 sequence is CSVERLHTQYF. In DNA, the CDR3 is TGCAGCGTTGAACGATTGCATACGCAGTATTTT.

The J gene is TRBJ2-1, the V gene TRBV7-6; possible D gene TRBD2, 7 bases. The germline V and J ends were trimmed by 5 bases and 9 bases, with 17 bases remaining between them. The CDR3 covers 14 residues. The germline gives CDR1 SGHVS, CDR2 FNYEAQ. The CDR3 spells CASSLGGARAEQFF. CDR3 coding DNA: TGTGCCAGCAGCCTGGGGGGGGCGAGGGCTGAGCAGTTCTTC.

This clone was seen a handful of times. This sequence joins TRBV2 and TRBJ1-4; D may be TRBD1 (6 bases). V gave up 11 bases and J gave up 4 bases, with 14 bases separating them. Germline values: CDR1 SNHLY, CDR2 FYNNEI. The CDR3 has 13 amino acids. Written as DNA, the CDR3 is TGTGCCGGAGGGGGAGACCGTAATGAAAAACTGTTTTTT. Its translation: CAGGGDRNEKLFF.

This rearrangement joins TRBV11-2 to TRBJ2-1, with 7 bases identical to TRBD1. Germline lookup yields CDR1 SGHAT and CDR2 FQNNGV. The CDR3 totals 15 residues. The junction had 6 bases not matched to a gene; V was cut back by 3 bases and J by 4 bases. For the CDR3, the DNA is TGTGCCAGCAGCTTCGTATCCAGGGGGTACAATGAGCAGTTCTTC. This translates into CASSFVSRGYNEQFF. Full variable domain (remainder filled in from reference TRBV11-2 and TRBJ2-1): EAGVAQSPRYKIIEKRQSVAFWCNPISGHATLYWYQQILGQGPKLLIQFQNNGVVDDSQLPKDRFSAERLKGVDSTLKIQPAKLEDSAVYLCASSFVSRGYNEQFFGPGTRLTVL.

The chain employs TRBV23-1 and TRBJ1-1; D unresolved. TRBV23-1 is placed among ORFs of uncertain function. Trimming took 3 bases from V and 1 from J, leaving 3 bases between them. The CDR3 is made up of 12 amino acids. This chain's CDR3 is CASSHRNTEAFF. CDR3 DNA: TGCGCCAGCAGTCATAGGAACACTGAAGCTTTCTTT.

The chain recombines TRBV13 with TRBJ2-5, with TRBD2 matching over 14 bases. J lost 3 bases, V lost 5 bases, and 8 bases had no gene match. CDR3 length equals 17 residues. Germline CDR1 is PRHDT and CDR2 is FYEKMQ (reference sequence). CDR3 bases: TGTGCCAGCAGCCCGCCCCCGGGACTAGCGGGAGAAGAGACCCAGTACTTC. Protein product: CASSPPPGLAGEETQYF.

V and J are TRBV28 and TRBJ1-2, with a possible D match to TRBD1 (5 bases). Germline V lookup: CDR1 MDHEN, CDR2 SYDVKM. Trimming pared 1 base from V and 6 bases from J, leaving 9 bases between. The CDR3 totals 13 residues. CDR3: CASSLYRHNGYTF. CDR3 bases: TGTGCCAGCAGTTTATACAGGCACAATGGCTACACCTTC.

A word on this clone: Other DNA sequences of this sample code for an identical CDR3. The genes are TRBV27 and TRBJ1-1; no definite D call. The germline V and J ends were trimmed by 2 bases and 5 bases, with 12 bases remaining between them. CDR1 MNHEY and CDR2 SMNVEV come from the germline V gene (reference sequence). The CDR3 is 14 amino acids. CDR3 sequence reads: CASSLGSRGTEAFF. CDR3 nucleotide sequence: TGTGCCAGCAGTTTAGGCTCCCGAGGGACTGAAGCTTTCTTT.

In its sample, this clone was seen a few times. The chain couples TRBV18 to TRBJ1-6, with a possible D match to TRBD1 (6 bases). V dropped 3 bases and J dropped 6 bases, with 12 bases sitting between them. Germline V gene sequence: CDR1 KGHSH, CDR2 LQKENI. The CDR3 is 15 residues long. CDR3 loop: CASSPYRAANSPLHF. In nucleotides, the CDR3 is TGTGCCAGCTCACCGTACAGGGCCGCTAATTCACCCCTCCACTTT. Full variable domain (remainder filled in from reference TRBV18 and TRBJ1-6): NAGVMQNPRHLVRRRGQEARLRCSPMKGHSHVYWYRQLPEEGLKFMVYLQKENIIDESGMPKERFSAEFPKEGPSILRIQQVVRGDSAAYFCASSPYRAANSPLHFGNGTRLTVT.

The genes are TRBV3-1 (or the pseudogene TRBV3-2) and TRBJ1-6, with D unresolved. CDR1 is LGHDT, CDR2 YNNKEL, per germline (reference sequence). This CDR3 region has 12 residues. The ends were cut back, 4 bases at V and 7 bases at J, with 5 bases in the middle. The CDR3: CASSLLNSPLHF. Here the CDR3 DNA reads TGTGCCAGCAGCCTCCTGAATTCACCCCTCCACTTT.

Note on this clone: The sample contains more than one DNA sequence encoding this CDR3. The V gene is TRBV4-2, the J gene TRBJ2-1, with a tentative D call TRBD1 (6 bases). CDR1 and CDR2 (germline): LGHNA, YNFKEQ. The CDR3 extends over 14 amino acids. V was trimmed by 1 base and J by 7 bases, leaving 11 bases between them. The DNA of the CDR3 is TGTGCCAGCAGCCAAGGGGGGCCAGGGAATGAGCAGTTCTTC. This sequence encodes CASSQGGPGNEQFF.

The chain is built from TRBV2 and TRBJ2-7; possibly TRBD2 for D (5 bases). This CDR3 spans 12 amino acids. Germline CDR1 reads SNHLY; CDR2 reads FYNNEI. The CDR3 DNA sequence: TGTGCTATTGAGAGGGTTGTCTACGAGCAGTACTTC. This sequence encodes CAIERVVYEQYF.

V gene TRBV9 combines with J gene TRBJ2-1; TRBD2 is a possible D gene (5 bases). This CDR3 is built from 14 residues. Germline V gene data show CDR1 as SGDLS and CDR2 as YYNGEE. V lost 2 bases to trimming and J lost 2 bases, with 8 bases between them. This CDR3 is CASSVSVTYNEQFF. CDR3 nucleotide sequence: TGTGCCAGCAGCGTTAGCGTCACCTACAATGAGCAGTTCTTC. Full variable domain (missing parts from reference TRBV9 and TRBJ2-1): DSGVTQTPKHLITATGQRVTLRCSPRSGDLSVYWYQQSLDQGLQFLIQYYNGEERAKGNILERFSAQQFPDLHSELNLSSLELGDSALYFCASSVSVTYNEQFFGPGTRLTVL.

This clone has only a few counts. The rearrangement joins TRBV5-1 to TRBJ1-5, with a weak D call TRBD1 (5 bases). The CDR3 is 12 amino acids. V lost 9 bases to trimming and J lost 6 bases, with 13 bases between them. CDR1 is SGHRS and CDR2 is YFSETQ in the germline V gene. CDR3 region: CAKAGCRQPQHF. CDR3 nucleotide sequence: TGCGCCAAAGCAGGGTGTCGTCAGCCCCAGCATTTT.

The chain carries TRBV28 and TRBJ1-1; D ambiguous. Trimming removed 5 bases at V and 1 base at J, with 11 bases between. This CDR3 spans 14 amino acids. Germline CDR1 reads MDHEN; CDR2 reads SYDVKM. CDR3 DNA: TGTGCCAGCAGTAGTTTAATGGGGAACACTGAAGCTTTCTTT. Protein sequence: CASSSLMGNTEAFF.